Each of the 32 T cell receptor beta chains below was sequenced from the same sample in a study of control samples from healthy donors and cancer patients. This table comes from immunoSEQ multiplex PCR, and its TCRdb copy is limited to in-frame clones, with some not included. Of some 150,000 clones in the sample, roughly 89% are singletons; the top ten hold 5.5% to 7.5%. Sequenced: blood. These receptors all stem from a man between 18 and 35 years old in good health.

The V call is TRBV7-2, the J call TRBJ1-1, with D tentatively TRBD1 (5 bases). V lost 5 bases and J 6 bases, leaving 13 bases between the germline ends. CDR1 SGHTA and CDR2 FQGNSA come from the germline V gene. The CDR3 is 13 residues long. DNA for the CDR3: TGTGCCAGCAGCCTCCTCCGGGGCTCTGAAGCTTTCTTT. The encoded protein is CASSLLRGSEAFF.

This clone has just one count. The chain is built from TRBV4-1 and TRBJ1-5, with unresolved D. Germline loops: CDR1 MGHRA, CDR2 YSYEKL. Trimming shortened V by 0 bases and J by 6 bases, and 15 bases separated the two germline ends. There are 16 residues in the CDR3. CDR3 amino acids: CASSQDQSAASQPQHF. The CDR3 DNA is TGCGCCAGCAGCCAAGATCAATCCGCAGCCAGTCAGCCCCAGCATTTT.

The chain recombines TRBV5-6 with TRBJ1-1; 8 nucleotides align to TRBD1. CDR1 is SGHDT and CDR2 is YYEEEE in the germline V gene. CDR3 length: 13 residues. The J segment lost 7 bases and the V segment lost 4 bases, leaving 6 bases of the junction unmatched. CDR3 DNA: TGTGCCAGCAGCCTCAGGGGGCTCGGTGAAGCTTTCTTT. This encodes CASSLRGLGEAFF.

The chain couples TRBV7-6 to TRBJ1-5; D unclear. Trimming cost V 7 bases and J 7 bases, with 14 bases left between them. This CDR3 contains 13 residues. In germline, CDR1 is SGHVS, CDR2 FNYEAQ. The DNA for the CDR3 is TGTGCCAGCATAGTTCCTGAGGAGCAGCCCCAGCATTTT. This encodes CASIVPEEQPQHF.

The chain is built from TRBV6-5 and TRBJ2-5, with D hard to call. The CDR3 has 13 residues. Germline V gene sequence: CDR1 MNHEY, CDR2 SVGAGI. Trimming cost V 2 bases and J 5 bases, with 9 bases left between them. The CDR3 nucleotides are TGTGCCAGCAGTTACGAGATAGGCGAGACCCAGTACTTC. It encodes CASSYEIGETQYF.

The chain joins TRBV19 to TRBJ2-3, with TRBD1 matching over 10 bases. The CDR3 is made up of 17 amino acids. Germline trimming cut 5 bases from V and 0 bases from J; bases unmatched to any gene: 8. Germline CDR1 is LNHDA and CDR2 is SQIVND (reference sequence). CDR3 sequence (DNA): TGTGCCAGTAGTCCCCGGGACAGGGGTGTGAGCACAGATACGCAGTATTTT. Amino acid sequence: CASSPRDRGVSTDTQYF.

The V and J genes are TRBV6-5 and TRBJ1-6, with D possibly matching TRBD1 (5 bases). The CDR3 extends over 13 amino acids. Germline CDR1 reads MNHEY; CDR2 reads SVGAGI. V was trimmed by 6 bases and J by 10 bases, leaving 13 bases between them. Here the CDR3 DNA reads TGTGCCAGCAGGGGGGAGATGGGATCACCCCTCCACTTT. Amino acids: CASRGEMGSPLHF.

The V call is TRBV7-2, the J call TRBJ2-3, with D possibly being TRBD1 (6 bases). The CDR3 is 15 residues long. Trimming took 5 bases from V and 4 from J, leaving 16 bases between them. The germline CDR1 and CDR2 sequences are SGHTA and FQGNSA. CDR3 protein: CASSPQGGVADTQYF. CDR3 in DNA: TGTGCCAGCAGCCCACAAGGGGGTGTAGCAGATACGCAGTATTTT.

This rearrangement joins TRBV29-1 to TRBJ1-4, with D possibly TRBD1 on 5 matching bases. The CDR3 is 14 amino acids. Germline assignment: CDR1 SQVTM and CDR2 ANQGSEA. Trimming removed 3 bases from V and 11 bases from J, with 19 bases in between. In nucleotides, the CDR3 is TGCAGCGTTGAGGACGACAGCGGCGGTTGGAAACTGTTTTTT. Its translation is CSVEDDSGGWKLFF.

The gene calls are TRBV6-5 and TRBJ1-5, with 9 bases aligning to TRBD1. The CDR3 totals 15 residues. V dropped 4 bases and J dropped 0; count of bases not matched to a gene: 1. The germline gives CDR1 MNHEY, CDR2 SVGAGI. CDR3 sequence (DNA): TGTGCCAGCAGTTGGACAGGGGATAGCAATCAGCCCCAGCATTTT. Amino acid sequence: CASSWTGDSNQPQHF.

V and J are TRBV5-3 and TRBJ1-5; the D is unclear. TRBV5-3 is marked as an open reading frame, function uncertain. V was cut by 0 bases and J by 4 bases, with 2 bases left in between. The CDR3 is 12 amino acids. The CDR3 here is CARSLENQPQHF. The CDR3 DNA is TGTGCCAGAAGCTTGGAGAATCAGCCCCAGCATTTT.

V is TRBV6-5 and J is TRBJ1-4; D is unresolved. This CDR3 spans 15 amino acids. V dropped 2 bases and J dropped 0 bases, with 7 bases sitting between them. The germline V gene encodes CDR1 MNHEY and CDR2 SVGAGI. Here the CDR3 DNA reads TGTGCCAGCAGTTACGGGGAGTCAACTAATGAAAAACTGTTTTTT. This gives the protein CASSYGESTNEKLFF.

The CDR3: CASSLSFSGLVGTGELFF. The DNA of the CDR3 is TGCGCCAGCAGCTTGTCTTTTTCAGGGCTTGTTGGCACCGGGGAGCTGTTTTTT. The chain recombines TRBV5-1 with TRBJ2-2; weak D call: TRBD1 (5 bases). V was clipped by 1 base and J by 4 bases, with 20 bases between them. The CDR3 is 18 amino acids. CDR1 is SGHRS and CDR2 is YFSETQ in the germline V gene.

The J gene is TRBJ2-7, the V gene TRBV27; tentatively, D is TRBD1 or TRBD2 (5 bases each). This CDR3 is built from 13 residues. Germline V gives CDR1 MNHEY, CDR2 SMNVEV (reference sequence). V was cut by 4 bases and J by 4 bases, with 11 bases left in between. The chain's CDR3 is CASSSGDGYEQYF. CDR3 coding DNA: TGTGCCAGCAGTTCCGGGGACGGGTACGAGCAGTACTTC.

V gene TRBV7-3 combines with J gene TRBJ1-5, with 7 bases matching TRBD1. Unmatched junction bases numbered 3, after V lost 5 bases and J lost 5 bases. The CDR3 has 13 residues. Germline CDR1 is SGHTA and CDR2 is FQGTGA. CDR3 nucleotide sequence: TGTGCCAGCAGCCTCGACAGGGATCAGCCCCAGCATTTT. Its translation: CASSLDRDQPQHF.

This clone was observed a single time. J is TRBJ1-2 and V is TRBV4-1; TRBD1 aligns across 7 bases. Germline CDR1 MGHRA, CDR2 YSYEKL. This CDR3 comprises 14 residues. Unmatched junction bases numbered 2, after V lost 0 bases and J lost 4 bases. The DNA of the CDR3 is TGCGCCAGCAGCCAAGAGACAGGGAGCTATGGCTACACCTTC. Its protein product is CASSQETGSYGYTF.

The rearrangement uses TRBV19 and TRBJ1-5, with TRBD1 matching over 10 bases. The V and J ends lost 6 bases and 6 bases, in that order; junction bases with no gene match: 2. The CDR3 length is 13 residues. The germline gives CDR1 LNHDA, CDR2 SQIVND (reference sequence). Written as DNA, the CDR3 is TGTGCCAGTAGGGGACAGGGGAGTCAGCCCCAGCATTTT. It encodes CASRGQGSQPQHF.

This clone appeared a single time. The J gene is TRBJ1-2, the V gene TRBV7-9, with D hard to call. Germline-derived CDR1 and CDR2 are SEHNR and FQNEAQ (reference sequence). The CDR3 spans 13 residues. V dropped 0 bases and J dropped 12 bases, with 14 bases sitting between them. The chain's CDR3 is CASSLAGSDLNTF. The DNA for the CDR3 is TGTGCCAGCAGCTTAGCTGGCTCAGATTTGAACACCTTC.

The chain joins TRBV5-1 to TRBJ1-1; D remains unclear. This CDR3 has 13 amino acids. V lost 2 bases and J lost 1, with 6 bases in between. Germline V gene sequence: CDR1 SGHRS, CDR2 YFSETQ. The CDR3 sequence is CASSFRSNTEAFF. For the CDR3, the DNA is TGCGCCAGCAGCTTCCGGTCGAACACTGAAGCTTTCTTT.

This clone was picked up many times. The chain uses TRBV7-9 and TRBJ2-7, with a weak D call TRBD2 (6 bases). The germline gives CDR1 SEHNR, CDR2 FQNEAQ (reference sequence). This CDR3 has 15 amino acids. The V and J ends lost 4 bases and 3 bases respectively, with 16 bases between them. The DNA of the CDR3 is TGTGCCAGCAGCTCTCCGGGACTTTCGGGCTACGAGCAGTACTTC. Its protein product is CASSSPGLSGYEQYF. Variable domain in full (rest from reference TRBV7-9 and TRBJ2-7): DTGVSQNPRHKITKRGQNVTFRCDPISEHNRLYWYRQTLGQGPEFLTYFQNEAQLEKSRLLSDRFSAERPKGSFSTLEIQRTEQGDSAMYLCASSSPGLSGYEQYFGPGTRLTVT.

In its sample, this clone was seen once. This CDR3 reads CASSLGPMRAGYTF. The CDR3, as DNA: TGTGCCAGCAGTTTAGGGCCCATGAGAGCTGGCTACACCTTC. This chain uses TRBV28 with TRBJ1-2; no definite D call. CDR3 length: 14 residues. V was clipped by 2 bases and J by 7 bases, with 14 bases between them. Germline-derived CDR1 and CDR2 are MDHEN and SYDVKM.

The J gene is TRBJ2-5, the V gene TRBV5-5; D may be TRBD2 (6 bases). Trimming stripped 5 bases from V and 2 bases from J, with 19 bases between. The CDR3 is 16 amino acids. Looked up from germline, CDR1 is SGHKS and CDR2 is YYEKEE (reference sequence). CDR3 region: CASSSPIGDLQETQYF. CDR3 DNA: TGTGCCAGCAGTTCTCCGATAGGGGACTTACAAGAGACCCAGTACTTC.

The V call is TRBV5-4, the J call TRBJ1-4, with 7 bases aligning to TRBD1. The CDR3 contains 15 residues. From germline, CDR1 is SGHNT and CDR2 YYREEE (reference sequence). Unmatched junction bases numbered 6, after V lost 4 bases and J lost 3 bases. CDR3 loop: CASSLAGGSNEKLFF. In DNA, the CDR3 is TGTGCCAGCAGCCTCGCAGGGGGTTCTAATGAAAAACTGTTTTTT. The full variable domain, its missing parts supplied by reference TRBV5-4 and TRBJ1-4, is ETGVTQSPTHLIKTRGQQVTLRCSSQSGHNTVSWYQQALGQGPQFIFQYYREEENGRGNFPPRFSGLQFPNYSSELNVNALELDDSALYLCASSLAGGSNEKLFFGSGTQLSVL.

The chain links TRBV27 to TRBJ2-7, with no clear D. The CDR3 has 16 amino acids. Germline CDR1 reads MNHEY; CDR2 reads SMNVEV (reference sequence). V lost 0 bases to trimming and J lost 0 bases, with 12 bases between them. The CDR3 protein is CASSLSPSSLSYEQYF. CDR3 DNA sequence: TGTGCCAGCAGTTTATCGCCCAGCTCCCTCTCCTACGAGCAGTACTTC.

This clone was recorded a few times. V gene TRBV20-1 combines with J gene TRBJ1-2, with a possible D match to TRBD1 (5 bases). This CDR3 has 11 amino acids. Germline values: CDR1 DFQATT, CDR2 SNEGSKA (reference sequence). The CDR3 region is CGRDGNYGYTF. The CDR3 DNA sequence: TGCGGGCGGGACGGAAACTATGGCTACACCTTC.

The V gene is TRBV5-5, the J gene TRBJ1-5; D is ambiguous. CDR3 length: 14 residues. Trimming shortened V by 0 bases and J by 4 bases, and 8 bases separated the two germline ends. Germline CDR1 and CDR2: SGHKS and YYEKEE (reference sequence). The chain's CDR3 is CASSLDMTNQPQHF. DNA for the CDR3: TGTGCCAGCAGCTTGGACATGACTAATCAGCCCCAGCATTTT. The complete variable domain, with remaining parts taken from reference TRBV5-5 and TRBJ1-5, reads DAGVTQSPTHLIKTRGQQVTLRCSPISGHKSVSWYQQVLGQGPQFIFQYYEKEERGRGNFPDRFSARQFPNYSSELNVNALLLGDSALYLCASSLDMTNQPQHFGDGTRLSIL.

This rearrangement joins TRBV6-2 or TRBV6-3 to TRBJ1-5; D perhaps matches TRBD1 (5 bases). The V gene's germline CDR1 is MNHEY and CDR2 SVGEGT. With 6 bases removed from V and 4 bases from J, the gap between germline ends came to 10 bases. This CDR3 has 13 amino acids. CDR3 amino acids: CASSNGGNQPQHF. The CDR3 region has the DNA TGTGCCAGCAGCAATGGGGGAAATCAGCCCCAGCATTTT.

The chain has TRBV24-1 and TRBJ1-2; no clear D. Germline CDR1 reads KGHDR; CDR2 reads SFDVKD. V shed 3 bases and J shed 5 bases, with 12 bases lying between them. The CDR3 has 14 residues. The CDR3 loop reads CATSDHGREYGYTF. CDR3 sequence (DNA): TGTGCCACCAGTGATCACGGCAGAGAGTATGGCTACACCTTC.

The V call is TRBV3-1 (or the pseudogene TRBV3-2), the J call TRBJ2-1; D unclear. The V and J ends lost 1 base and 2 bases respectively, with 9 bases between them. Germline assignment: CDR1 LGHDT and CDR2 YNNKEL (reference sequence). The CDR3 loop spans 15 amino acids. DNA for the CDR3: TGTGCCAGCAGCCAAGTCCCCGCTGCCTACAATGAGCAGTTCTTC. Translating gives CASSQVPAAYNEQFF.

This clone has only one observation. This chain connects TRBV30 to TRBJ1-4; no clear D. Trimming left V 1 base short and J 8 bases short, with 17 bases between. The CDR3 is 15 amino acids. Germline CDR1 is GTSNPN and CDR2 is SVGIG (reference sequence). The CDR3 is CAWSGVETDGEKLFF. The DNA for the CDR3 is TGTGCCTGGAGTGGGGTAGAGACCGACGGGGAAAAACTGTTTTTT.

The rearrangement links TRBV14 to TRBJ2-5, with 9 bases identical to TRBD2. The V and J ends lost 2 bases and 4 bases, in that order; junction bases with no gene match: 2. Germline V gives CDR1 SGHDN, CDR2 FVKESK. The CDR3 is 14 residues long. The CDR3 DNA reads TGTGCCAGCAGCCAATGGGGACTAGCAGAGACCCAGTACTTC. Protein sequence: CASSQWGLAETQYF. Full variable domain (outside the CDR3, taken from reference TRBV14 and TRBJ2-5): EAGVTQFPSHSVIEKGQTVTLRCDPISGHDNLYWYRRVMGKEIKFLLHFVKESKQDESGMPNNRFLAERTGGTYSTLKVQPAELEDSGVYFCASSQWGLAETQYFGPGTRLLVL.

V is TRBV7-6 and J is TRBJ1-2; 10 positions match TRBD1. The CDR3 has 17 residues. Unmatched junction bases numbered 11, after V lost 3 bases and J lost 4 bases. In germline, CDR1 is SGHVS, CDR2 FNYEAQ. The CDR3 coding sequence is TGTGCCAGCAGCTTCGACCCGGACAGGGGGTCTGCCTATGGCTACACCTTC. The encoded protein is CASSFDPDRGSAYGYTF. The full variable domain, with the rest looked up from reference TRBV7-6 and TRBJ1-2, is GAGVSQSPRYKVTKRGQDVALRCDPISGHVSLYWYRQALGQGPEFLTYFNYEAQQDKSGLPNDRFSAERPEGSISTLTIQRTEQRDSAMYRCASSFDPDRGSAYGYTFGSGTRLTVV.